The clone carrying this T cell receptor beta chain has more than one count but fewer than ten. Its antigen is unknown. The read comes to an end 3 residues before the CDR3 does, leaving the germline J gene to fill in the end. From germline, CDR1 is MNHNS and CDR2 SASEGT. The CDR3 contains 15 residues. The assay was immunoSEQ multiplex PCR, and TCRdb's table has in-frame clones only and misses some. The specimen gives about 39,000 clones without singletons; the ten biggest hold 2.5% to 3%. The data were taken from a study of T cell clonality in common variable immunodeficiency. Findings and caveats of the study: Repertoire-complication correlations in CVID were limited by patient heterogeneity. The cause of increased CVID clonality remains unclear without subpopulation sequencing.

The chain recombines TRBV6-1 with TRBJ1-2; no clear D. The sequence derives from a person between 18 and 75 years old in good health. The sample was peripheral blood mononuclear cells. Incomplete CDR3 DNA: TGTGCCAGCAGTGGGACTAGCGGGAGCACAGATACC. Its protein product is CASSGTSGSTDT. The full CDR3 protein reads CASSGTSGSTDTYTF.